One and the same sample provided the 22 T cell receptor beta chains below, sequenced in a study of cytomegalovirus exposure and HLA in healthy donors. Primers: 60 Vbeta forward and 13 Jbeta reverse. Generated by immunoSEQ multiplex PCR, the TCRdb table keeps only in-frame clones and is missing some. This table holds 150,000 to 250,000 clones, approximately 85% found once. Material: PBMCs. The receptors come from a girl aged 5 to 17 in good health and CMV-seropositive.

The V and J genes are TRBV6-1 and TRBJ2-3; 9 positions agree with TRBD1. CDR3 length equals 14 residues. The V gene's germline CDR1 is MNHNS and CDR2 SASEGT. After removal of 7 bases from V and 3 bases from J, the junction contained 5 bases not matched to a gene. CDR3 amino acids: CASMDRGRTDTQYF. The CDR3 bases are TGTGCCAGCATGGACAGGGGACGGACAGATACGCAGTATTTT.

V and J are TRBV6-5 and TRBJ1-2, with TRBD1 matching 10 bases. The CDR3 is made up of 14 amino acids. The germline CDR1 and CDR2 sequences are MNHEY and SVGAGI. The ends lost 6 bases at V and 7 bases at J; junction bases unmatched: 8. CDR3 loop: CASSRRDRGPGYTF. The DNA for the CDR3 is TGTGCCAGCAGCCGTCGGGACAGGGGTCCTGGCTACACCTTC.

In this sample, this clone turned up a few times. J is TRBJ2-3 and V is TRBV7-2, with a weak D call TRBD1 (6 bases). Germline V gene sequence: CDR1 SGHTA, CDR2 FQGNSA. Trimming stripped 3 bases from V and 4 bases from J, with 11 bases between. This CDR3 contains 14 residues. The CDR3 here is CASSFSPGADTQYF. Written as DNA, the CDR3 is TGTGCCAGCAGCTTCTCCCCAGGGGCAGATACGCAGTATTTT.

J is TRBJ1-1 and V is TRBV6-5; 8 bases map to TRBD1. Germline V gene lookup returns CDR1 MNHEY and CDR2 SVGAGI. The CDR3 extends over 16 amino acids. J gave up 1 base and V 0 bases, and 4 bases lay outside the gene matches. The CDR3 coding sequence is TGTGCCAGCAGTTACTCGCCAGGGGGCTCGAACACTGAAGCTTTCTTT. Protein product: CASSYSPGGSNTEAFF.

The chain joins TRBV18 to TRBJ1-1; no reliable D call. Germline V gene lookup returns CDR1 KGHSH and CDR2 LQKENI. V was clipped by 6 bases and J by 0 bases, with 8 bases between them. This CDR3 has 13 residues. Here the CDR3 DNA reads TGTGCCAGCTCCCGTGTCCTGAACACTGAAGCTTTCTTT. It yields the protein CASSRVLNTEAFF.

CDR3 in amino acids: CASSPSGGATYSGNTIYF. In DNA, the CDR3 is TGTGCCAGCTCACCATCGGGGGGCGCGACTTACTCTGGAAACACCATATATTTT. This sequence joins TRBV18 and TRBJ1-3, with a tentative D call TRBD1 (6 bases). CDR3 length equals 18 residues. Per the germline V gene, CDR1 is KGHSH and CDR2 is LQKENI. V was cut by 2 bases and J by 0 bases, with 17 bases left in between.

The chain has TRBV4-1 and TRBJ2-4; 9 nucleotides agree with TRBD2. Germline loops: CDR1 MGHRA, CDR2 YSYEKL. The CDR3 covers 18 residues. V dropped 1 base and J dropped 8; count of bases not matched to a gene: 15. The CDR3 DNA is TGCGCCAGCAGCCAAGGTATTCAGCGGGGGGTCAAACGGGACATTCAGTACTTC. Residues: CASSQGIQRGVKRDIQYF.

The gene calls are TRBV19 and TRBJ1-2; 7 bases agree with TRBD1. Germline V gives CDR1 LNHDA, CDR2 SQIVND (reference sequence). The CDR3 sequence is 14 residues long. Trimming cost V 3 bases and J 4 bases; bases outside gene matches: 5. The CDR3 region has the DNA TGTGCCAGTAGTATTGCCAGGGGGTTCTATGGCTACACCTTC. It encodes CASSIARGFYGYTF.

This clone was counted a few times. The V gene is TRBV5-6, the J gene TRBJ2-3, with 13 bases lining up with TRBD2. CDR1 and CDR2 from the germline V gene are SGHDT and YYEEEE. J lost 1 base, V lost 4 bases, and 9 bases had no gene match. The CDR3 consists of 18 residues. The CDR3 protein is CASSTLGTSGDGTDTQYF. In DNA form, the CDR3 reads TGTGCCAGCAGCACCTTGGGGACTAGCGGGGATGGCACAGATACGCAGTATTTT. The whole variable domain, filled in from reference TRBV5-6 and TRBJ2-3, reads DAGVTQSPTHLIKTRGQQVTLRCSPKSGHDTVSWYQQALGQGPQFIFQYYEEEERQRGNFPDRFSGHQFPNYSSELNVNALLLGDSALYLCASSTLGTSGDGTDTQYFGPGTRLTVL.

This chain connects TRBV29-1 to TRBJ2-5, with D perhaps TRBD1 (5 bases). V lost 4 bases to trimming and J lost 0 bases, with 15 bases between them. The CDR3 loop spans 15 amino acids. Germline V gives CDR1 SQVTM, CDR2 ANQGSEA. DNA of the CDR3: TGCAGCGTTGCTCAGGGTAACCCGTACCAAGAGACCCAGTACTTC. Translation: CSVAQGNPYQETQYF. Supplemented by reference TRBV29-1 and TRBJ2-5, the full variable domain reads SAVISQKPSRDICQRGTSLTIQCQVDSQVTMMFWYRQQPGQSLTLIATANQGSEATYESGFVIDKFPISRPNLTFSTLTVSNMSPEDSSIYLCSVAQGNPYQETQYFGPGTRLLVL.

The V gene is TRBV9, the J gene TRBJ2-7; TRBD2 agrees at 7 bases. CDR1 is SGDLS and CDR2 is YYNGEE in the germline V gene. The trim removed 0 bases at V and 5 bases at J, leaving 2 bases unmatched. The CDR3 spans 13 residues. CDR3 sequence: CASSVGAGNEQYF. DNA for the CDR3: TGTGCCAGCAGCGTAGGAGCGGGGAACGAGCAGTACTTC.

This clone has just one count. The V call is TRBV5-1, the J call TRBJ2-3; 8 positions match TRBD2. J lost 6 bases, V lost 0 bases, and 6 bases had no gene match. Per the germline V gene, CDR1 is SGHRS and CDR2 is YFSETQ. The CDR3 is 15 residues long. The CDR3 loop reads CASSLAGGAGDTQYF. As DNA, the CDR3 is TGCGCCAGCAGCTTGGCCGGGGGGGCGGGGGATACGCAGTATTTT. Based on the CDR3 plus reference TRBV5-1 and TRBJ2-3, the full variable domain is KAGVTQTPRYLIKTRGQQVTLSCSPISGHRSVSWYQQTPGQGLQFLFEYFSETQRNKGNFPGRFSGRQFSNSRSEMNVSTLELGDSALYLCASSLAGGAGDTQYFGPGTRLTVL.

The chain couples TRBV2 to TRBJ1-4, with 10 positions matching TRBD1. Trimming cost V 3 bases and J 5 bases; bases outside gene matches: 3. From germline, CDR1 is SNHLY and CDR2 FYNNEI. This CDR3 is built from 15 residues. The CDR3, as DNA: TGTGCCAGCAGTGACGTGGGACAGGGGAATGAAAAACTGTTTTTT. Protein sequence: CASSDVGQGNEKLFF.

This chain links TRBV6-5 with TRBJ1-5; a possible D gene is TRBD1 (6 bases). Trimming pared 6 bases from V and 7 bases from J, leaving 16 bases between. This CDR3 spans 14 amino acids. CDR1 is MNHEY and CDR2 is SVGAGI in the germline V gene. The CDR3 spells CASRSTGIGQPQHF. CDR3 nucleotides: TGTGCCAGCAGATCGACAGGAATCGGCCAGCCCCAGCATTTT.

The chain is built from TRBV5-6 and TRBJ2-7; D possibly corresponds to TRBD2 (5 bases). The CDR3 loop spans 13 amino acids. V was trimmed by 0 bases and J by 4 bases, leaving 8 bases between them. Germline assignment: CDR1 SGHDT and CDR2 YYEEEE. CDR3 DNA: TGTGCCAGCAGCTTGGGCGGCGGGTACGAGCAGTACTTC. Protein sequence: CASSLGGGYEQYF. Supplemented by reference TRBV5-6 and TRBJ2-7, the full variable domain reads DAGVTQSPTHLIKTRGQQVTLRCSPKSGHDTVSWYQQALGQGPQFIFQYYEEEERQRGNFPDRFSGHQFPNYSSELNVNALLLGDSALYLCASSLGGGYEQYFGPGTRLTVT.

This clone was recorded once. This chain joins TRBV6-5 and TRBJ1-2; 8 nucleotides line up with TRBD1. The V gene's germline CDR1 is MNHEY and CDR2 SVGAGI. The CDR3 runs 15 residues. Trimming took 7 bases from V and 5 from J; bases not matched to a gene: 12. The CDR3 here is CASTLMQGAYYGYTF. CDR3 DNA sequence: TGTGCCAGCACCTTAATGCAGGGGGCGTATTATGGCTACACCTTC.

The rearrangement joins TRBV7-2 to TRBJ2-3, with 8 bases lining up with TRBD2. Germline assignment: CDR1 SGHTA and CDR2 FQGNSA. The CDR3 runs 16 residues. V trimming: 5 bases; J trimming: 0 bases; junction bases outside the gene matches: 7. Written as DNA, the CDR3 is TGTGCCAGCAGCACTCGGACTAGCTCCAGCACAGATACGCAGTATTTT. Translating gives CASSTRTSSSTDTQYF.

The chain is built from TRBV6-5 and TRBJ1-2; 7 bases map to TRBD1. The CDR3 is 12 residues long. Germline V gene sequence: CDR1 MNHEY, CDR2 SVGAGI. Trimming cost V 6 bases and J 7 bases; bases outside gene matches: 5. The CDR3 region is CASSRDRVGYTF. In DNA, the CDR3 is TGTGCCAGCAGCCGCGACAGGGTTGGCTACACCTTC.

The J gene is TRBJ1-2, the V gene TRBV19; TRBD1 agrees at 7 bases. CDR1 is LNHDA and CDR2 is SQIVND in the germline V gene (reference sequence). The V gene end was trimmed by 5 bases and the J gene end by 8 bases; junction bases not matched to a gene: 5. The CDR3 loop spans 12 amino acids. The CDR3 DNA follows: TGTGCCAGTAGTCGGGACAGAGGGGGCTACACCTTC. Amino acid sequence: CASSRDRGGYTF.

The chain links TRBV18 to TRBJ2-7; 9 bases map to TRBD1. Germline V gene lookup returns CDR1 KGHSH and CDR2 LQKENI. The CDR3 loop spans 14 amino acids. With 6 bases clipped from V and 4 bases from J, the junction kept 7 bases outside the gene matches. CDR3 bases: TGTGCCAGCTCCAGTCCCGGGACAGGGTACGAGCAGTACTTC. This encodes CASSSPGTGYEQYF.

This clone has just a few counts. The chain recombines TRBV14 with TRBJ1-2; 8 bases are a match to TRBD1. CDR1 SGHDN and CDR2 FVKESK come from the germline V gene. Losses at the gene ends were 4 bases for V and 9 bases for J; bases not matched to a gene: 4. The CDR3 runs to 12 residues. The CDR3: CASSPDRGSYTF. The CDR3 nucleotides are TGTGCCAGCAGCCCTGACAGGGGTAGCTACACCTTC. Variable domain in full (rest from reference TRBV14 and TRBJ1-2): EAGVTQFPSHSVIEKGQTVTLRCDPISGHDNLYWYRRVMGKEIKFLLHFVKESKQDESGMPNNRFLAERTGGTYSTLKVQPAELEDSGVYFCASSPDRGSYTFGSGTRLTVV.

V is TRBV7-7 and J is TRBJ2-4; 9 nucleotides align to TRBD2. Germline-derived CDR1 and CDR2 are SSHAT and FNYEAQ (reference sequence). J lost 2 bases, V lost 1 base, and 6 bases had no gene match. This CDR3 region has 17 residues. CDR3 amino acids: CASSLGLAGPPKNIQYF. The CDR3, as DNA: TGTGCCAGCAGCTTAGGGCTAGCGGGGCCCCCCAAAAACATTCAGTACTTC. The complete variable domain, with remaining parts taken from reference TRBV7-7 and TRBJ2-4, reads GAGVSQSPRYKVTKRGQDVTLRCDPISSHATLYWYQQALGQGPEFLTYFNYEAQPDKSGLPSDRFSAERPEGSISTLTIQRTEQRDSAMYRCASSLGLAGPPKNIQYFGAGTRLSVL.